The rows below give T cell receptor beta chains drawn from one sample of a study of T cells in Graves' hyperthyroidism and ophthalmopathy. One entry per CDR3 protein, called by TCRdb with MiXCR from the multiplex PCR reads. The sample lists some 800,000 distinct CDR3 sequences; 35% to 45% were seen once. The specimen sequenced was blood. The receptors derive from a man aged 18 to 29 with Graves' hyperthyroidism. CDR3s leave out the opening cysteine and the closing phenylalanine or tryptophan.

j_call: TRBJ1-5; v_call: TRBV2; cdr3_aa: ASSENGGSNQPQH
j_call: TRBJ2-5; v_call: TRBV6-6; cdr3_aa: ASSYSPQGPETQY
j_call: TRBJ1-5; v_call: TRBV5-1; cdr3_aa: ASSPGTGNSNQPQH
j_call: TRBJ2-7; v_call: TRBV20-1; cdr3_aa: SATVSRGPTYEQY
j_call: TRBJ2-7; v_call: TRBV25-1; cdr3_aa: ASSDHRGHEQY
j_call: TRBJ1-4; v_call: TRBV5-8; cdr3_aa: ATAGRPNEKLF
j_call: TRBJ2-5; v_call: TRBV7-8; cdr3_aa: ASSQGDENQETQY
j_call: TRBJ2-5; v_call: TRBV7-2; cdr3_aa: ASSFRGGEETQY
j_call: TRBJ2-6; v_call: TRBV10-3; cdr3_aa: AIKRQANVLT
j_call: TRBJ2-7; v_call: TRBV20-1; cdr3_aa: SARDRDRSIYEQY
j_call: TRBJ2-5; v_call: TRBV19; cdr3_aa: ASSIGGTGPDETQY
j_call: TRBJ2-6; v_call: TRBV9; cdr3_aa: ASSVRGQGGGANVLT
j_call: TRBJ2-6; v_call: TRBV10-3; cdr3_aa: AISMAGANVLT
j_call: TRBJ2-2; v_call: TRBV19; cdr3_aa: ASSPWIARDTGELF
j_call: TRBJ2-7; v_call: TRBV10-3; cdr3_aa: ASGGPKDYEQY
j_call: TRBJ2-2; v_call: TRBV5-1; cdr3_aa: ASQTGGSTGELF
j_call: TRBJ1-6; v_call: TRBV6-1; cdr3_aa: ASSEAGGAVSPLH
j_call: TRBJ1-5; v_call: TRBV5-1; cdr3_aa: ASSLVAGGQPQH
j_call: TRBJ2-5; v_call: TRBV5-1; cdr3_aa: ASSEGLRETQY
j_call: TRBJ1-5; v_call: TRBV4-2; cdr3_aa: ASSQEKGQPQH
j_call: TRBJ1-5; v_call: TRBV10-3; cdr3_aa: AISGTGEGAQH
j_call: TRBJ2-5; v_call: TRBV9; cdr3_aa: ASSQMGQGQETQY
j_call: TRBJ2-7; v_call: TRBV20-1; cdr3_aa: SANRLPGQGIYEQY
j_call: TRBJ2-7; v_call: TRBV15; cdr3_aa: ATSLRTEYEQY
j_call: TRBJ2-7; v_call: TRBV29-1; cdr3_aa: GVRRGSYEQY
j_call: TRBJ1-1; v_call: TRBV7-2; cdr3_aa: ASSIQGGGNTEAF
j_call: TRBJ1-3; v_call: TRBV9; cdr3_aa: ASSVEGQVGNTIY
j_call: TRBJ2-5; v_call: TRBV15; cdr3_aa: ATSRSGTGGRETQY
j_call: TRBJ1-2; v_call: TRBV7-2; cdr3_aa: ASSPRTGLVTNGYT
j_call: TRBJ1-5; v_call: TRBV2; cdr3_aa: ASTFFQGDQPQH
j_call: TRBJ1-2; v_call: TRBV5-6; cdr3_aa: ASSTGRAYGYT
j_call: TRBJ1-2; v_call: TRBV10-3; cdr3_aa: AISLGQGSDGYT
j_call: TRBJ2-7; v_call: TRBV7-2; cdr3_aa: ASSLDRWNRPKEQY
j_call: TRBJ2-2; v_call: TRBV10-3; cdr3_aa: AIREPDSDTGELF
j_call: TRBJ1-2; v_call: TRBV25-1; cdr3_aa: ASSGLTGAIDGYT
j_call: TRBJ2-7; v_call: TRBV5-1; cdr3_aa: ASSSLTGTGLYEQY
j_call: TRBJ1-1; v_call: TRBV29-1; cdr3_aa: SVEVEAF
j_call: TRBJ1-1; v_call: TRBV4-2; cdr3_aa: ASSQEPPNTEAF
j_call: TRBJ1-1; v_call: TRBV28; cdr3_aa: ASSFWAMNTEAF
j_call: TRBJ1-3; v_call: TRBV12-3/TRBV12-4; cdr3_aa: ASSPNSYSGNTIY
j_call: TRBJ1-6; v_call: TRBV7-3; cdr3_aa: ASSLTPGQDNSPLH
j_call: TRBJ1-5; v_call: TRBV19; cdr3_aa: ASREGTVKWQPQH
j_call: TRBJ1-3; v_call: TRBV12-3/TRBV12-4; cdr3_aa: ASSLNPGNTIY
j_call: TRBJ1-1; v_call: TRBV20-1; cdr3_aa: SAPQMNTEAF
j_call: TRBJ1-1; v_call: TRBV29-1; cdr3_aa: SHRDRAGAEAF
j_call: TRBJ1-6; v_call: TRBV10-3; cdr3_aa: ASRWDRNSPLH
j_call: TRBJ2-5; v_call: TRBV19; cdr3_aa: ASSIGRLARETQY
j_call: TRBJ1-1; v_call: TRBV20-1; cdr3_aa: SASDREGTTEAF
j_call: TRBJ1-5; v_call: TRBV12-3/TRBV12-4; cdr3_aa: ASSLMWGGNQPQH
j_call: TRBJ1-6; v_call: TRBV5-1; cdr3_aa: ASSLVSPGSSYNSPLH
j_call: TRBJ1-5; v_call: TRBV2; cdr3_aa: ASSEGLTGHNSPQH
j_call: TRBJ2-2; v_call: TRBV12-3/TRBV12-4; cdr3_aa: ASTPLEGGAGELF